One sample yielded the 10 T cell receptor beta chains listed below, sequenced in a study of T cell responses to AZD1222 COVID-19 vaccine. TCRdb keeps only in-frame clones here, not all; method: immunoSEQ multiplex PCR. The repertoire has roughly 110,000 clones, around nine tenths of them found once; the top ten carry about 20%. The material was peripheral blood, obtained on day 0 of AZD1222 vaccination. The receptors come from an adult in good health.

Here the CDR3 DNA reads TGTGCCAGCAGTCCTCGGGGTGCTAACTATGGCTACACCTTC. Encoded protein: CASSPRGANYGYTF. The chain links TRBV27 to TRBJ1-2; D is ambiguous. The CDR3 covers 14 residues. V was trimmed by 5 bases and J by 0 bases, leaving 10 bases between them. CDR1 and CDR2 (germline): MNHEY, SMNVEV (reference sequence).

V and J are TRBV2 and TRBJ2-3, with 8 bases matching TRBD1. The germline gives CDR1 SNHLY, CDR2 FYNNEI. The CDR3 is made up of 18 amino acids. J lost 0 bases, V lost 6 bases, and 14 bases had no gene match. Written as DNA, the CDR3 is TGTGCCAGCAGCGCCAGAACCGACAGGGGCTCTAGCACAGATACGCAGTATTTT. This encodes CASSARTDRGSSTDTQYF.

The rearrangement uses TRBV11-2 and TRBJ1-3; tentatively, D is TRBD1 (6 bases). Germline CDR1 SGHAT, CDR2 FQNNGV. V dropped 3 bases and J dropped 15 bases, with 18 bases sitting between them. The CDR3 totals 13 residues. DNA of the CDR3: TGTGCCAGCAGCTTTAATGGAGTACAGGGAGGATATTTT. This gives the protein CASSFNGVQGGYF.

The V gene is TRBV5-1, the J gene TRBJ2-7, with D possibly being TRBD1 (6 bases). The length of the CDR3 is 15 residues. Looked up from germline, CDR1 is SGHRS and CDR2 is YFSETQ. The V gene lost 4 bases and the J gene lost 2 bases, with 16 bases spanning the gap. CDR3 amino acids: CASSPRGGSTYEQYF. For the CDR3, the DNA is TGCGCCAGCAGCCCTAGAGGGGGTAGCACCTACGAGCAGTACTTC.

V gene TRBV19 combines with J gene TRBJ1-3; D uncertain. Trimming removed 3 bases at V and 0 bases at J, with 12 bases between. The CDR3 contains 16 residues. Germline-derived CDR1 and CDR2 are LNHDA and SQIVND (reference sequence). The DNA of the CDR3 is TGTGCCAGTAGTATTGCGGACGTCCCCTCTGGAAACACCATATATTTT. It yields the protein CASSIADVPSGNTIYF. Looking up the rest from reference TRBV19 and TRBJ1-3 gives the full variable domain: DGGITQSPKYLFRKEGQNVTLSCEQNLNHDAMYWYRQDPGQGLRLIYYSQIVNDFQKGDIAEGYSVSREKKESFPLTVTSAQKNPTAFYLCASSIADVPSGNTIYFGEGSWLTVV.

This chain links TRBV13 with TRBJ1-1; D is unresolved. The CDR3 has 13 residues. Germline CDR1 and CDR2: PRHDT and FYEKMQ (reference sequence). The V and J ends lost 6 bases and 2 bases respectively, with 10 bases between them. The CDR3 DNA reads as TGTGCCAGCAGTGGGCGGGGTAACACTGAAGCTTTCTTT. Translating it yields CASSGRGNTEAFF.

The chain carries TRBV7-9 and TRBJ1-1, with D perhaps TRBD1 (5 bases). Germline CDR1 and CDR2: SEHNR and FQNEAQ (reference sequence). The V and J ends lost 7 bases and 1 base respectively, with 10 bases between them. This CDR3 region has 13 residues. CDR3 DNA sequence: TGTGCCAGCACCCTCACAGGGAACACTGAAGCTTTCTTT. This gives the protein CASTLTGNTEAFF.

The chain has TRBV2 and TRBJ1-5, with D possibly TRBD1 on 5 matching bases. The ends were cut back, 5 bases at V and 5 bases at J, with 19 bases in the middle. The V gene's germline CDR1 is SNHLY and CDR2 FYNNEI. The CDR3 spans 16 residues. The CDR3 loop reads CASSPDSPRGYQPQHF. As DNA, the CDR3 is TGTGCCAGCAGTCCCGATTCCCCACGGGGGTATCAGCCCCAGCATTTT.

The chain recombines TRBV6-5 with TRBJ1-1; no reliable D call. CDR3 size: 11 residues. Per the germline V gene, CDR1 is MNHEY and CDR2 is SVGAGI. V was clipped by 4 bases and J by 4 bases, with 4 bases between them. In nucleotides, the CDR3 is TGTGCCAGCAGTTCGATCACTGAAGCTTTCTTT. This codes for CASSSITEAFF.

The chain employs TRBV24-1 and TRBJ1-3; possibly TRBD1 for D (5 bases). V shed 9 bases and J shed 2 bases, with 16 bases lying between them. CDR1 is KGHDR and CDR2 is SFDVKD in the germline V gene. The CDR3 consists of 15 residues. The CDR3 DNA follows: TGTGCCACCCCTATCCTAGAGGGGCCTGGAAACACCATATATTTT. Translation: CATPILEGPGNTIYF.